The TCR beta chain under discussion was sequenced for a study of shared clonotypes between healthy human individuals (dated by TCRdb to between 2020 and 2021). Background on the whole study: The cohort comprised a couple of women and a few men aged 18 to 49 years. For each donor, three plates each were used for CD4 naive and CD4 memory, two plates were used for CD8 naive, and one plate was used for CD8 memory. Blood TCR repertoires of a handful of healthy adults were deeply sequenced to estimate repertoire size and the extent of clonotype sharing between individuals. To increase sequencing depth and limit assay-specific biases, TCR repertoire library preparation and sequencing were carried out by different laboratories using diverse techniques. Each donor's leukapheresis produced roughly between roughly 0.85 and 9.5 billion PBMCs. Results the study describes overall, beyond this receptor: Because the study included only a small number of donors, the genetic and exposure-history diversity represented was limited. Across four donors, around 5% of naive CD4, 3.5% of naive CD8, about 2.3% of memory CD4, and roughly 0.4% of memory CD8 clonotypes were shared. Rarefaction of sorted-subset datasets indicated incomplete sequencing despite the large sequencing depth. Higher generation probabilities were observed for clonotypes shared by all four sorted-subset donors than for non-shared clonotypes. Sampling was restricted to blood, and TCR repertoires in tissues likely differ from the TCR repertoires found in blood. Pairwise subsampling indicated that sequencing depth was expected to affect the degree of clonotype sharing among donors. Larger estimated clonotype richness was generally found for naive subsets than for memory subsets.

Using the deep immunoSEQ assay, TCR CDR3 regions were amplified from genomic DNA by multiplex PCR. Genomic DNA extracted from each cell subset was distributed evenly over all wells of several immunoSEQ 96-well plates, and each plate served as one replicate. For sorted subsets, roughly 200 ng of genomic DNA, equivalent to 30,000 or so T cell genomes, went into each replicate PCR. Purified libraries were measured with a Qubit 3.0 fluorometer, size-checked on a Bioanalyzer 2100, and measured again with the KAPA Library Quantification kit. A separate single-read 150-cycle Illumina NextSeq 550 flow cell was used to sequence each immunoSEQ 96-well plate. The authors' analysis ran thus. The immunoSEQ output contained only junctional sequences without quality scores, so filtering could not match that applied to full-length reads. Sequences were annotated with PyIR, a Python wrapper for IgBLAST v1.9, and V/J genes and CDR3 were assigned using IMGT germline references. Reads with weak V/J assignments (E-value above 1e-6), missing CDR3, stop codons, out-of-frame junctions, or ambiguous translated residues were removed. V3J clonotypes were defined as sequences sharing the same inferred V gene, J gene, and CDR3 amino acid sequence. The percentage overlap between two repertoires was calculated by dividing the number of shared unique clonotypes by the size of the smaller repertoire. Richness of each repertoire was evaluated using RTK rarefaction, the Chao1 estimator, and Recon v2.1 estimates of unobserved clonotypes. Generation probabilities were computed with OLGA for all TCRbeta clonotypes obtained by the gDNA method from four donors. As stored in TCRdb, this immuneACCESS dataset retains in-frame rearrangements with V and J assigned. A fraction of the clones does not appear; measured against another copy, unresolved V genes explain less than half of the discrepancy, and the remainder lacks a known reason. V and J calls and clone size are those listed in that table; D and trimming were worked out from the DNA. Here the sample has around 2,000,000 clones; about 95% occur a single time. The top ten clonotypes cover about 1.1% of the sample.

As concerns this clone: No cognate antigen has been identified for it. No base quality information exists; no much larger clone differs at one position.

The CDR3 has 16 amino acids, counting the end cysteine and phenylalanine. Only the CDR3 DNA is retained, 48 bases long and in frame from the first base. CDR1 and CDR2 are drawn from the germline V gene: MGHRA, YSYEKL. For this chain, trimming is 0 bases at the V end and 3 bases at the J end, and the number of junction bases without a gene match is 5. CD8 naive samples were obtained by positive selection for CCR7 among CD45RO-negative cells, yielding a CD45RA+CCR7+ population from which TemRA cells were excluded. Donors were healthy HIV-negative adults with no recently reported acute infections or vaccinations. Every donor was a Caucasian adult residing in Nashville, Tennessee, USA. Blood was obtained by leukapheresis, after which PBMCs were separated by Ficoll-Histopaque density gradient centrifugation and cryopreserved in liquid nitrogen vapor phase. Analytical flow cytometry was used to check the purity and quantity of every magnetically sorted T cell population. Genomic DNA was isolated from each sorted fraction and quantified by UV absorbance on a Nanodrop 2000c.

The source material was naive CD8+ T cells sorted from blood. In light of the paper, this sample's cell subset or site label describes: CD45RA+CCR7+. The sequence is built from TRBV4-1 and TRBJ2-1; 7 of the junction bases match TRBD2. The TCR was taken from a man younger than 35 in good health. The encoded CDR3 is CASSQEGGNNYNEQFF. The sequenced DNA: TGCGCCAGCAGCCAAGAGGGGGGGAACAACTACAATGAGCAGTTCTTC.